This record covers a single T cell receptor beta chain. Trimming shortened V by 7 bases and J by 5 bases, and 15 bases separated the two germline ends. There are 13 residues in the CDR3. The germline V gene has CDR1 SGHRS and CDR2 YFSETQ. This sample was included in a study of blood T cell repertoires in COVID-19. Measured with immunoSEQ multiplex PCR; TCRdb has only the in-frame clones, and not every one. The sample has approximately 240,000 clones, about 85% seen once; the top ten hold around 2.9%. The V gene is TRBV5-1, the J gene TRBJ2-5; D is undetermined. Sequenced: peripheral blood. The sequence derives from a man between 45 and 60 years old who had recovered from COVID-19. The CDR3 region has the DNA TGCGCCAGCCGGAAGTTCCTGGAGGAGACCCAGTACTTC. Translating it yields CASRKFLEETQYF.